Listed here is a single T cell receptor beta chain. Generated by immunoSEQ multiplex PCR, the TCRdb table keeps only in-frame clones and is missing some. The sample has approximately 52,000 clones, 65% to 90% seen once. The source of the sample is a study of PD-L1 blockade in urothelial cancer. Looking at the study overall: Male sex and bladder-origin urothelial cancer were recorded for about 85% of the roughly 30 patients. The median T cell count in blood samples was about 140,000.

The CDR3 sequence is 14 residues long. V lost 5 bases to trimming and J lost 7 bases; unmatched junction nucleotides: 10. Germline V gene data show CDR1 as MNHEY and CDR2 as SVGAGI. Described time point: pretreatment peripheral blood. The genes are TRBV6-5 and TRBJ1-1; 7 positions agree with TRBD1. Specimen: PBMCs, collected around atezolizumab (anti-PD-L1) treatment. The source is an older man with urothelial cancer. The CDR3 DNA reads as TGTGCCAGCAGTCGCCTTCGACAGGGTAGTGAAGCTTTCTTT. Its translation is CASSRLRQGSEAFF.